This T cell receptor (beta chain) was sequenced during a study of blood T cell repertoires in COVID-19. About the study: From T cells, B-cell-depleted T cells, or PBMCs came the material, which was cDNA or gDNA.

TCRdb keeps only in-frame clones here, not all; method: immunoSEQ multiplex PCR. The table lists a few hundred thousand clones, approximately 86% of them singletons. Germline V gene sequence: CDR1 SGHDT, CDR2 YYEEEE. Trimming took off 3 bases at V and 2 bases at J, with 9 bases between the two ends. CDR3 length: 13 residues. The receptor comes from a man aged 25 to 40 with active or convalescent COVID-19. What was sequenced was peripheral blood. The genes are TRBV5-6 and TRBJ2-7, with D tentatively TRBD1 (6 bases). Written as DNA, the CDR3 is TGTGCCAGCAGCTCGGACAGCACCTACGAGCAGTACTTC. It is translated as CASSSDSTYEQYF.